This TCR beta chain was sequenced in a study of blood T cell repertoires in COVID-19. Study context: Researchers got acute and convalescent COVID-19 samples from the United States, Italy and Spain.

The repertoire was sequenced with immunoSEQ multiplex PCR; TCRdb's copy has only in-frame clones and lacks some. The sample contains around 170,000 clones, roughly 82% of which appear only once. This clone was observed many times. Self-reported history from a screening survey and questionnaire set each donor's cohort. The CDR3 spans 15 residues. The V gene's germline CDR1 is SGHRS and CDR2 YFSETQ. V was trimmed by 4 bases and J by 5 bases, leaving 16 bases between them. This TCR was sampled from a woman younger than 45 who had recovered from COVID-19. What was sequenced was PBMCs or T cells enriched from blood (not recorded which). This chain links TRBV5-1 with TRBJ1-3; no clear D. The CDR3 DNA follows: TGCGCCAGCAGCCGCGGAGAGGGTCCCCGAAACACCATATATTTT. Translated: CASSRGEGPRNTIYF.